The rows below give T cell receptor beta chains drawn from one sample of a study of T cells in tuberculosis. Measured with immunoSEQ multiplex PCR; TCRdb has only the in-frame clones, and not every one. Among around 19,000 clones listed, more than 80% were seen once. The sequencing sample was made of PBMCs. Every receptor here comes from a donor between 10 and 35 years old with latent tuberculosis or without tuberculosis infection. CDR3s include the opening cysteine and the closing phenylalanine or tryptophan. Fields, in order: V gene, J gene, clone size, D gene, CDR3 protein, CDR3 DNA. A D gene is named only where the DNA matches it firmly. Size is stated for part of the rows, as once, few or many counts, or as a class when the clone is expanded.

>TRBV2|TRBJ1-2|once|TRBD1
CASRGDRGVGYGYTF
TGTGCCAGCAGGGGGGACAGGGGCGTAGGGTATGGCTACACCTTC
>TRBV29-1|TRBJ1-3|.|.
CSVSLGGRGSRNTIYF
TGCAGCGTCAGCCTGGGGGGACGGGGCTCGAGAAACACCATATATTTT
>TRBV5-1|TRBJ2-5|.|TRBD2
CASSLLAGIAETQYF
TGCGCCAGCAGCTTGCTAGCGGGAATAGCGGAGACCCAGTACTTC
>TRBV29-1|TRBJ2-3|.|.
CSAERGGADTQYF
TGCAGCGCCGAAAGGGGGGGGGCAGATACGCAGTATTTT
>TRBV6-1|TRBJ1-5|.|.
CASRPGVQPQHF
TGTGCCAGCAGGCCAGGGGTTCAGCCCCAGCATTTT
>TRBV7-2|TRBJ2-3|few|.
CASSPLGGSGTTQYF
TGTGCCAGCAGCCCCCTCGGAGGGTCGGGGACTACGCAGTATTTT
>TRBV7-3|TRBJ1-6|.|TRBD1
CASSTGDSPLHF
TGTGCCAGCAGCACAGGGGATTCACCCCTCCACTTT
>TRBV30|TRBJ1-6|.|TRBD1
CAWSEVQGGSPLHF
TGTGCCTGGAGTGAGGTACAGGGGGGATCACCCCTCCACTTT
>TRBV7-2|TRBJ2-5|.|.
CASSLVPLGRQEPQETQYF
TGTGCCAGCAGCTTAGTTCCGTTGGGGAGACAGGAGCCTCAAGAGACCCAGTACTTC
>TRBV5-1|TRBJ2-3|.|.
CASGLTIGSISTDTQYF
TGCGCCAGCGGCCTAACGATTGGGAGCATTAGCACAGATACGCAGTATTTT
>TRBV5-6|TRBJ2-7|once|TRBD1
CASSSLGTGREQYF
TGTGCCAGCAGCTCCCTTGGGACAGGGCGCGAGCAGTACTTC
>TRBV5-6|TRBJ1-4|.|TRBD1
CASSLGQAPEKLFF
TGTGCCAGCAGCCTGGGACAGGCCCCTGAAAAACTGTTTTTT
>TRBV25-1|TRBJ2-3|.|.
CASSESPLTPPDTQYF
TGTGCCAGCAGTGAATCCCCCCTGACTCCCCCAGATACGCAGTATTTT
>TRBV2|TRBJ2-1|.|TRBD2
CASRKPGTRGPNEQFF
TGTGCCAGCAGGAAGCCCGGGACTAGAGGGCCAAATGAGCAGTTCTTC
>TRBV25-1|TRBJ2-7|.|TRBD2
CASRLGEGFVYEQYF
TGTGCCAGCCGACTCGGGGAGGGCTTTGTCTACGAGCAGTACTTC
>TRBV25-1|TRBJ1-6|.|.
CASSEFPARSYNSPLHF
TGTGCCAGCAGTGAATTCCCGGCCAGGTCTTATAATTCACCCCTCCACTTT
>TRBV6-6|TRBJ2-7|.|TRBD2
CASSPSGGPYEQYF
TGTGCCAGCAGTCCTAGCGGGGGCCCCTACGAGCAGTACTTC
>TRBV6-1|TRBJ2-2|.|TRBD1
CASRPGTGLTGELFF
TGTGCCAGCAGACCCGGGACAGGGCTGACCGGGGAGCTGTTTTTT
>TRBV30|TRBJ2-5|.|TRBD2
CAWVAAGELGTQYF
TGTGCCTGGGTTGCAGCGGGAGAACTGGGGACCCAGTACTTC
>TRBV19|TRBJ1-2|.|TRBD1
CASSIGQGALGYTF
TGTGCCAGTAGTATAGGACAGGGGGCCCTTGGCTACACCTTC
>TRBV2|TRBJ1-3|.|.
CASNRQGPGNTIYF
TGTGCCAGCAACCGGCAGGGCCCTGGAAACACCATATATTTT
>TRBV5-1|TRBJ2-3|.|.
CASSFPIKGADTQYF
TGCGCCAGCAGCTTCCCCATCAAGGGGGCAGATACGCAGTATTTT
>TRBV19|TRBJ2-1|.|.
CASVAHSSYNEQFF
TGTGCCAGTGTAGCGCACAGCTCCTACAATGAGCAGTTCTTC
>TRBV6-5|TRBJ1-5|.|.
CASSYDGQGHQPQHF
TGTGCCAGCAGTTACGACGGGCAGGGCCATCAGCCCCAGCATTTT
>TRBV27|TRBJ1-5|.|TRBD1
CASSPSTGGSNQPQHF
TGTGCCAGCAGTCCCTCGACAGGGGGGAGCAATCAGCCCCAGCATTTT
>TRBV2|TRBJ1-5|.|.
CASSDLRGSNQPQHF
TGTGCCAGCAGTGATTTAAGGGGCAGCAATCAGCCCCAGCATTTT
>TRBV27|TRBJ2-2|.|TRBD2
CASSPSGLAVNTGELFF
TGTGCCAGCAGTCCCTCGGGACTAGCGGTGAACACCGGGGAGCTGTTTTTT
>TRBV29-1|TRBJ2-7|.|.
CSVEVSQQYEQYF
TGCAGCGTTGAAGTGAGTCAACAGTACGAGCAGTACTTC
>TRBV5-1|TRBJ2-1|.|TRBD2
CASSPTSGGYNEQFF
TGCGCCAGCAGCCCGACTAGCGGGGGCTACAATGAGCAGTTCTTC
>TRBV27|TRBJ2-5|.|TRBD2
CASSKGASGGHWRETQYF
TGTGCCAGCAGTAAAGGTGCTAGCGGGGGCCATTGGAGGGAGACCCAGTACTTC
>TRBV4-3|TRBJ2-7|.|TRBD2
CASSPGGGTHEQYF
TGCGCCAGCAGCCCCGGCGGGGGGACCCACGAGCAGTACTTC